The entry below gives a single TCR beta chain sequence along with its context. Germline values: CDR1 SGHTA, CDR2 FQGTGA. The CDR3 totals 16 residues. With V trimmed by 5 bases and J by 7 bases, 13 bases remained unmatched. This record comes from a study of blood T cell repertoires in COVID-19. Across the study: Both acute and convalescent COVID-19 samples were obtained from the United States, Italy and Spain. T cells, B-cell-depleted T cells, or PBMCs provided the cDNA or gDNA that served as material.

Repertoires were generated with immunoSEQ multiplex PCR, while TCRdb's copy carries only in-frame clones and drops some. The data contain roughly 77,000 clones, around four fifths of them singletons. Input material: peripheral blood. This sequence originates from a man between 60 and 70 years old with COVID-19, enrolled during active disease. V and J are TRBV7-3 and TRBJ2-7; 11 nucleotides agree with TRBD2. This chain's CDR3 is CASSTSGGLAEGEQYF. The CDR3 DNA reads as TGTGCCAGCAGCACCTCAGGGGGACTAGCGGAAGGGGAGCAGTACTTC.